The 30 T cell receptor beta chains presented below share a single source sample, sequenced in a study of T cell responses to AZD1222 COVID-19 vaccine. The assay was immunoSEQ multiplex PCR, and TCRdb's table has in-frame clones only and misses some. This sample has some 74,000 clones; 80% occur once, and the top ten carry about 20%. The starting material was peripheral blood, obtained on day 0 of AZD1222 vaccination. Receptors originate from an adult in good health.

The V gene is TRBV5-1, the J gene TRBJ2-6; no definite D call. Germline CDR1 is SGHRS and CDR2 is YFSETQ. Trimming pared 7 bases from V and 2 bases from J, leaving 16 bases between. The CDR3 spans 16 residues. Here the CDR3 DNA reads TGCGCCAGCTCCACCTTGCTAAATACTGGGGCCAACGTCCTGACTTTC. This translates into CASSTLLNTGANVLTF.

The chain employs TRBV2 and TRBJ2-7; 12 bases align to TRBD1. Germline V CDR1 and CDR2: SNHLY, FYNNEI. J gave up 4 bases and V 7 bases, and 5 bases lay outside the gene matches. This CDR3 region has 14 residues. This CDR3 is CASIPGQGAYEQYF. The CDR3 DNA is TGTGCCAGCATCCCGGGACAGGGGGCTTACGAGCAGTACTTC.

The J gene is TRBJ2-7, the V gene TRBV30; the D gene is possibly TRBD2 (5 bases). The CDR3 covers 14 residues. V lost 2 bases and J lost 0, with 11 bases in between. Per the germline V gene, CDR1 is GTSNPN and CDR2 is SVGIG (reference sequence). The CDR3 reads CAWSRGGGSYEQYF. The CDR3 DNA is TGTGCCTGGAGTCGAGGAGGAGGCTCCTACGAGCAGTACTTC.

In the case of this clone: Mismatch with germline at one junction end may stem from a read error. The chain employs TRBV7-2 and TRBJ1-2; 7 bases fit TRBD1. The CDR3 consists of 12 residues. The V gene's germline CDR1 is SGHTA and CDR2 FQGNSA. In DNA form, the CDR3 reads TGTGCCAGCAGCTTAGGGGCGGACAGGTCCTACTTC. It codes for CASSLGADRSYF.

This chain uses TRBV24-1 with TRBJ2-3; 12 nucleotides line up with TRBD2. Germline V gives CDR1 KGHDR, CDR2 SFDVKD. V lost 3 bases to trimming and J lost 2 bases; unmatched junction nucleotides: 8. The CDR3 spans 18 residues. CDR3 loop: CATSDPRTSGAYTDTQYF. The CDR3 DNA is TGTGCCACCAGTGATCCCCGGACTAGCGGGGCCTACACAGATACGCAGTATTTT.

This rearrangement joins TRBV6-5 to TRBJ1-5; tentative D call: TRBD1 (5 bases). The V gene's germline CDR1 is MNHEY and CDR2 SVGAGI. The V end was cut by 6 bases, the J end by 3 bases, with 15 bases between. The CDR3 covers 15 residues. The CDR3 is CASRRGEGHNQPQHF. The DNA for the CDR3 is TGTGCCAGCAGGCGGGGGGAGGGGCACAATCAGCCCCAGCATTTT.

J is TRBJ2-7 and V is TRBV6-5; 10 positions agree with TRBD1. CDR3 length equals 15 residues. V shed 0 bases and J 4 bases; nucleotides not matched to a gene: 3. The germline gives CDR1 MNHEY, CDR2 SVGAGI. CDR3 loop: CASSYSGDRGYEQYF. The CDR3 bases are TGTGCCAGCAGTTACTCGGGGGACAGGGGTTACGAGCAGTACTTC.

The chain has TRBV5-1 and TRBJ2-5; D could derive from TRBD1 or TRBD2 (6 bases each). Between the trimmed V and J ends, which lost 3 bases and 5 bases, there was a span of 17 bases. The CDR3 covers 15 residues. The germline CDR1 and CDR2 sequences are SGHRS and YFSETQ. CDR3 DNA: TGCGCCAGCAGCTCGGTAGGGGGGAATAGGGAGACCCAGTACTTC. Amino acids: CASSSVGGNRETQYF. The full variable domain, with the rest looked up from reference TRBV5-1 and TRBJ2-5, is KAGVTQTPRYLIKTRGQQVTLSCSPISGHRSVSWYQQTPGQGLQFLFEYFSETQRNKGNFPGRFSGRQFSNSRSEMNVSTLELGDSALYLCASSSVGGNRETQYFGPGTRLLVL.

J is TRBJ2-5 and V is TRBV5-1; D ambiguous. V lost 0 bases, J lost 2 bases, and 8 bases lay in between. Germline-derived CDR1 and CDR2 are SGHRS and YFSETQ. CDR3 length: 14 amino acids. CDR3 protein: CASSLAGFQETQYF. CDR3 DNA: TGCGCCAGCAGCTTGGCTGGCTTTCAAGAGACCCAGTACTTC.

The chain has TRBV15 and TRBJ1-1; maybe TRBD1 (6 bases). Germline CDR1 is LNHNV and CDR2 is YYDKDF (reference sequence). The V end lost 0 bases, the J end lost 5 bases, and 10 bases lay between the germline ends. This CDR3 contains 14 residues. The CDR3 reads CATSRDQTGTEAFF. The DNA for the CDR3 is TGTGCCACCAGCAGAGACCAAACAGGGACTGAAGCTTTCTTT.

The chain is built from TRBV11-2 and TRBJ1-4; D is undetermined. CDR1 is SGHAT and CDR2 is FQNNGV in the germline V gene. Trimming cost V 5 bases and J 2 bases, with 9 bases left between them. The CDR3 totals 14 residues. The DNA for the CDR3 is TGTGCCAGCAGCATAAGGCCGACTAATGAAAAACTGTTTTTT. The encoded protein is CASSIRPTNEKLFF.

The V and J genes are TRBV4-1 and TRBJ2-1; the match to TRBD2 covers 7 bases. With V trimmed by 3 bases and J by 2 bases, 7 bases remained unmatched. CDR3 size: 16 residues. CDR1 is MGHRA and CDR2 is YSYEKL in the germline V gene. The chain's CDR3 is CASSQSGVPAYNEQFF. The CDR3 region has the DNA TGCGCCAGCAGCCAGAGCGGGGTTCCTGCCTACAATGAGCAGTTCTTC.

This clone was detected a few times. The rearrangement links TRBV2 to TRBJ1-5; D is ambiguous. The V end lost 3 bases, the J end lost 5 bases, and 11 bases lay between the germline ends. The V gene's germline CDR1 is SNHLY and CDR2 FYNNEI. The CDR3 sequence is 14 residues long. This CDR3 reads CASSDGVPHQPQHF. Here the CDR3 DNA reads TGTGCCAGCAGTGACGGGGTTCCCCATCAGCCCCAGCATTTT. The full variable domain, completed using reference TRBV2 and TRBJ1-5, is EPEVTQTPSHQVTQMGQEVILRCVPISNHLYFYWYRQILGQKVEFLVSFYNNEISEKSEIFDDQFSVERPDGSNFTLKIRSTKLEDSAMYFCASSDGVPHQPQHFGDGTRLSIL.

The gene calls are TRBV28 and TRBJ1-5; D gene unclear. Trimming removed 6 bases at V and 8 bases at J, with 14 bases between. CDR1 and CDR2 (germline): MDHEN, SYDVKM. The CDR3 has 13 residues. The CDR3 loop is CASSAGLGKPQHF. The CDR3 region has the DNA TGTGCCAGCAGCGCTGGTTTGGGAAAGCCCCAGCATTTT.

This chain connects TRBV5-1 to TRBJ1-6; D remains unclear. Between the trimmed V and J ends, which lost 3 bases and 5 bases, there was a span of 15 bases. The germline gives CDR1 SGHRS, CDR2 YFSETQ. CDR3 length equals 16 residues. CDR3 bases: TGCGCCAGCAGCTCGAGAGTGGGCCTCAATAATTCACCCCTCCACTTT. It translates to CASSSRVGLNNSPLHF.

The chain couples TRBV5-1 to TRBJ1-4, with D unclear. Germline-derived CDR1 and CDR2 are SGHRS and YFSETQ. Trimming cost V 0 bases and J 7 bases, with 10 bases left between them. The CDR3 has 14 residues. The CDR3 region has the DNA TGCGCCAGCAGCTTGGAGGTCGGTGGTGAAAAACTGTTTTTT. This sequence encodes CASSLEVGGEKLFF.

This chain joins TRBV29-1 and TRBJ1-2; 8 bases agree with TRBD1. V lost 5 bases, J lost 6 bases, and 8 bases stayed unmatched. The CDR3 has 13 amino acids. From germline, CDR1 is SQVTM and CDR2 ANQGSEA. The CDR3 DNA sequence: TGCAGCGTTAAGCTGACAGGGGCTAATGGCTACACCTTC. It is translated as CSVKLTGANGYTF.

The chain couples TRBV5-1 to TRBJ2-7; TRBD1 aligns across 9 bases. Germline CDR1 SGHRS, CDR2 YFSETQ. V shed 4 bases, J shed 0 bases, and the junction held 5 bases outside the gene matches. The CDR3 loop spans 15 amino acids. CDR3 region: CASSTTGGFSYEQYF. In DNA, the CDR3 is TGCGCCAGCAGCACGACAGGGGGGTTCTCCTACGAGCAGTACTTC. The variable domain in full, completed from reference TRBV5-1 and TRBJ2-7, reads KAGVTQTPRYLIKTRGQQVTLSCSPISGHRSVSWYQQTPGQGLQFLFEYFSETQRNKGNFPGRFSGRQFSNSRSEMNVSTLELGDSALYLCASSTTGGFSYEQYFGPGTRLTVT.

As regards this clone: One end of the junction is discordant with germline, which a read error may explain. The chain recombines TRBV11-2 with TRBJ1-1; D is undetermined. CDR1 is SGHAT, CDR2 FQNNGV, per germline. The CDR3 spans 12 residues. The CDR3: CASSFSNSEAFF. CDR3 DNA: TGTGCCAGCAGCTTTTCGAACAGTGAAGCTTTCTTT.

This clone was recorded a few times. This chain uses TRBV11-2 with TRBJ2-7, with D perhaps TRBD2 (6 bases). Trimming pared 7 bases from V and 3 bases from J, leaving 19 bases between. CDR3 length equals 15 residues. Germline CDR1 SGHAT, CDR2 FQNNGV. CDR3 sequence reads: CASTPGGGFYYEQYF. The CDR3 nucleotides are TGTGCCAGCACCCCCGGAGGAGGGTTCTACTACGAGCAGTACTTC.

This clone was observed once. Other DNA sequences within the sample encode an identical CDR3. The rearrangement links TRBV2 to TRBJ2-4; D remains ambiguous. This CDR3 is built from 13 residues. Between the trimmed V and J ends, which lost 3 bases and 0 bases, there was a span of 3 bases. In germline, CDR1 is SNHLY, CDR2 FYNNEI. For the CDR3, the DNA is TGTGCCAGCAGTGACTTAGCCAAAAACATTCAGTACTTC. Protein product: CASSDLAKNIQYF. Filled out from reference TRBV2 and TRBJ2-4, the complete variable domain reads EPEVTQTPSHQVTQMGQEVILRCVPISNHLYFYWYRQILGQKVEFLVSFYNNEISEKSEIFDDQFSVERPDGSNFTLKIRSTKLEDSAMYFCASSDLAKNIQYFGAGTRLSVL.

This clone was counted once. The chain links TRBV6-5 to TRBJ2-3; D is undetermined. Germline CDR1 MNHEY, CDR2 SVGAGI. CDR3 length: 13 amino acids. Trimming stripped 7 bases from V and 1 base from J, with 9 bases between. The CDR3 DNA reads as TGTGCCAGCACCCTACCAGGCACAGATACGCAGTATTTT. Protein sequence: CASTLPGTDTQYF.

The V gene is TRBV21-1, the J gene TRBJ1-3. TRBV21-1 is recorded as a pseudogene. The CDR3 runs to 22 residues. The CDR3 DNA reads as TGTGCCAGCAGTCCATCGCTAGCTACAACACGCACGAAACAACACGCACGAAACACCATATATTTT. Protein sequence: CASSPSLATTRTKQHARNTIYF.

The V gene is TRBV6-1, the J gene TRBJ2-7, with D tentatively TRBD1 (7 bases). The CDR3 covers 13 residues. Per germline, CDR1 MNHNS and CDR2 SASEGT. Trimming took 8 bases from V and 4 from J, leaving 15 bases between them. CDR3 bases: TGTGCCAGCGGCGGGACAGCATCATACGAGCAGTACTTC. Translation: CASGGTASYEQYF.

A single count supports this clone. The rearrangement joins TRBV11-1 to TRBJ2-2; 7 bases are shared with TRBD1. V gave up 5 bases and J gave up 2 bases; unmatched junction bases: 5. The germline gives CDR1 SGHAT, CDR2 FQDESV (reference sequence). The CDR3 sequence is 15 residues long. CDR3 in DNA: TGTGCCAGCAGCCTCAGGGGGACCAACACCGGGGAGCTGTTTTTT. Protein: CASSLRGTNTGELFF.

The J gene is TRBJ1-1, the V gene TRBV5-1; D is ambiguous. Germline CDR1 is SGHRS and CDR2 is YFSETQ. This CDR3 region has 14 residues. Trimming stripped 0 bases from V and 0 bases from J, with 6 bases between. The CDR3 here is CASSLAGMNTEAFF. CDR3 DNA sequence: TGCGCCAGCAGCTTGGCCGGTATGAACACTGAAGCTTTCTTT.

The gene calls are TRBV18 and TRBJ2-3; D is unresolved. Germline values: CDR1 KGHSH, CDR2 LQKENI. The CDR3 has 15 residues. V was cut by 3 bases and J by 6 bases, with 16 bases left in between. The CDR3 loop is CASSPTLMGHDTQYF. For the CDR3, the DNA is TGTGCCAGCTCACCGACCCTAATGGGCCACGATACGCAGTATTTT.

V is TRBV2 and J is TRBJ2-7; tentatively, D is TRBD2 (5 bases). Trimming took 6 bases from V and 3 from J, leaving 9 bases between them. The CDR3 contains 12 residues. CDR1 is SNHLY, CDR2 FYNNEI, per germline. CDR3: CASRDWNYEQYF. The CDR3, as DNA: TGTGCCAGCAGGGACTGGAACTACGAGCAGTACTTC.

The chain is built from TRBV3-1 (or the pseudogene TRBV3-2) and TRBJ2-5; 10 positions match TRBD2. The CDR3 covers 17 residues. J was trimmed by 5 bases and V by 1 base; bases with no gene match: 10. CDR1 and CDR2 from the germline V gene are LGHDT and YNNKEL (reference sequence). The CDR3 region has the DNA TGTGCCAGCAGCCAAGGTTCCAGCGGGAGGGCCCATGAGACCCAGTACTTC. This translates into CASSQGSSGRAHETQYF.

This chain links TRBV5-5 with TRBJ2-7; 8 bases map to TRBD1. Germline CDR1 SGHKS, CDR2 YYEKEE (reference sequence). The CDR3 has 15 residues. V lost 4 bases to trimming and J lost 0 bases; unmatched junction nucleotides: 6. The CDR3, as DNA: TGTGCCAGCAGCCCGCCGGGACAGGCCTCCTACGAGCAGTACTTC. Its translation is CASSPPGQASYEQYF.